This entry features one TCR beta chain sequence. Its antigen is still unknown. The PCR contained 60 Vbeta and 13 Jbeta primers. Using immunoSEQ multiplex PCR, the repertoire was profiled, and TCRdb retains in-frame clones only, with some absent. Of about 200,000 clones in the sample, around four fifths were seen once. The sample belongs to a study of cytomegalovirus exposure and HLA in healthy donors. Points from the study as a whole: Being productive about 90% or about 30% of the time was typical of most TCR beta V segments in an earlier analysis. TCR beta chains associated with HLA were, in a later analysis, more clonally expanded than equally common others.

Sequencing was carried out using PBMCs. This clonotype was sampled from a man aged 50 to 59 in good health and CMV-seronegative.

The CDR3 bases are TGTGCCACCGCGATACTAGTTTCCAATGAGCAGTTCTTC. This encodes CATAILVSNEQFF. The genes are TRBV6-1 and TRBJ2-1; tentative D call: TRBD2 (5 bases). Looked up from germline, CDR1 is MNHNS and CDR2 is SASEGT. This CDR3 has 13 amino acids. Trimming pared 10 bases from V and 6 bases from J, leaving 16 bases between.